This T cell receptor (beta chain) was sequenced during a study of tumor-infiltrating lymphocytes in primary liver carcinoma. With a constant-region primer, TCR beta cDNA was made from 450 to 550 ng of total RNA. Libraries for TCR beta were built through three nested multiplex PCR rounds, which together made up a slightly modified ARM-PCR procedure. TCRdb fed the multiplex PCR reads into MiXCR, producing one record per CDR3 protein. The sample shows approximately 300,000 distinct CDR3 sequences, around three fifths of them seen only once. It was unsorted whole blood that yielded blood RNA, and germline DNA was also extracted. This clonotype has just a few counts. This sequence originates from a man aged 40-49 years with primary liver carcinoma and hepatitis B virus infection. Material: peripheral blood.

DNA of the CDR3: TGTGCCAGTACCTGGGAGGGGTCTGAGCAGTACTTC. This sequence encodes CASTWEGSEQYF. V gene TRBV12-3 or TRBV12-4 combines with J gene TRBJ2-7; 7 bases line up with TRBD2. Unmatched junction bases numbered 9, after V lost 9 bases and J lost 7 bases. This CDR3 is built from 12 residues.